This T cell receptor (beta chain) derives from a study of post-analysis software for immune sequencing data. The study's findings and limits: Controls' normalized Chao1 diversity significantly exceeded that of multiple sclerosis patients. Elevated frequency relative to controls characterized 4 or 5 TRBV segments in patients, TRBV5-6, TRBV5-1 and TRBV20-1 among them.

Trimming removed 2 bases at V and 5 bases at J, with 9 bases between. Germline assignment: CDR1 SQVTM and CDR2 ANQGSEA. This CDR3 is built from 12 residues. Unique molecular identifiers were built into the TCR beta cDNA libraries. One entry per CDR3 protein results from TCRdb running MiXCR on the PCR reads. The sample yields roughly 570,000 distinct CDR3 sequences, approximately 31% seen once. This clonotype was observed a few times. The antigen remains undetermined. The sequenced sample consisted of blood. This clonotype originated in a girl aged 2-17 years with multiple sclerosis. This rearrangement joins TRBV29-1 to TRBJ2-5; unclear D gene. DNA of the CDR3: TGCAGCGTTGAAATGCATTCCGAGACCCAGTACTTC. Translated, it gives CSVEMHSETQYF.